A selection of T cell receptor beta chains follows, all from one sample in a study of PD-L1 blockade in urothelial cancer. Method: immunoSEQ multiplex PCR; TCRdb's copy keeps in-frame clones and lacks some. The data hold around 50,000 clones, with around 85% observed a single time. Here the sequenced sample was PBMCs, taken around atezolizumab (anti-PD-L1) treatment. These receptors were taken from a man aged 45-65 years with urothelial cancer. Each CDR3 is given with its conserved first and last residue. D genes are given only for firm matches. A clone size is listed for some rows: how often the clone was seen (once, few, many), or a class if it is expanded.

abundance	d_gene	v_gene	j_gene	CDR3aa	CDR3nt
NA	TRBD1	TRBV28	TRBJ1-1	CASSLLGGTGRRTEAFF	TGTGCCAGCAGTTTATTAGGCGGGACAGGGAGGCGCACTGAAGCTTTCTTT
once	NA	TRBV29-1	TRBJ2-7	CSGLRGWEQYF	TGCAGCGGACTCCGGGGTTGGGAGCAGTACTTC
NA	TRBD1	TRBV6-1	TRBJ2-7	CASSGDSQSYEQYF	TGTGCCAGCAGTGGGGACAGCCAGTCCTACGAGCAGTACTTC
NA	NA	TRBV5-1	TRBJ2-1	CASSPSIRDNEQFF	TGCGCCAGCAGCCCAAGCATACGTGACAATGAGCAGTTCTTC
many	NA	TRBV6-4	TRBJ2-3	CASSVYAEGGTDTQYF	TGTGCCAGCAGTGTATACGCCGAGGGAGGCACAGATACGCAGTATTTT
NA	TRBD1	TRBV6-5	TRBJ2-7	CASSYSRDRLSYEQYF	TGTGCCAGCAGTTACTCGAGGGACAGGCTATCCTACGAGCAGTACTTC
once	TRBD2	TRBV9	TRBJ2-1	CASSLGGGRATNEQFF	TGTGCCAGCAGCCTTGGGGGGGGGAGGGCCACGAATGAGCAGTTCTTC
once	TRBD2	TRBV6-4	TRBJ2-1	CASRLKGLAGLHTPPHEQFF	TGTGCCAGCAGACTCAAAGGACTAGCGGGACTTCATACCCCCCCCCATGAGCAGTTCTTC
NA	TRBD2	TRBV7-2	TRBJ2-4	CASSRGGIAKNIQYF	TGTGCCAGCAGCCGGGGGGGCATAGCCAAAAACATTCAGTACTTC
NA	NA	TRBV7-6	TRBJ1-5	CASSPGGGGLNQPQHF	TGTGCCAGCAGCCCCGGTGGGGGGGGGCTCAATCAGCCCCAGCATTTT
NA	NA	TRBV27	TRBJ1-5	CASSLQGENQPQHF	TGTGCCAGCAGTTTGCAGGGCGAGAATCAGCCCCAGCATTTT
NA	NA	TRBV7-9	TRBJ1-1	CASSLGGSSNTEAFF	TGTGCCAGCAGCTTAGGCGGCTCCTCGAACACTGAAGCTTTCTTT
few	NA	TRBV29-1	TRBJ2-1	CSVLRVGLNNEQFF	TGCAGCGTTCTCAGGGTAGGACTAAACAATGAGCAGTTCTTC
NA	TRBD1	TRBV14	TRBJ1-3	CASSHRQGLGNTIYF	TGTGCCAGCAGCCATCGACAGGGATTAGGAAACACCATATATTTT
NA	TRBD1	TRBV9	TRBJ2-1	CASSSRDRINEQFF	TGTGCCAGCAGCTCCCGGGACAGGATCAATGAGCAGTTCTTC
NA	TRBD2	TRBV11-2	TRBJ2-5	CASSLGLAGGRETQYF	TGTGCCAGCAGCTTAGGTCTCGCGGGAGGGCGAGAGACCCAGTACTTC
NA	TRBD2	TRBV10-3	TRBJ2-7	CAISWTSGSYEQYF	TGTGCCATCAGTTGGACTAGCGGTTCCTACGAGCAGTACTTC
NA	TRBD2	TRBV27	TRBJ2-2	CASSYGTSGTGELFF	TGTGCCAGCAGTTATGGGACTAGCGGGACCGGGGAGCTGTTTTTT
few	TRBD1	TRBV6-5	TRBJ1-6	CASSYAAGTVNSPLHF	TGTGCCAGCAGTTACGCTGCCGGGACAGTCAATTCACCCCTCCACTTT
few	NA	TRBV30	TRBJ1-5	CAWSHRENQPQHF	TGTGCCTGGAGCCACAGGGAAAATCAGCCCCAGCATTTT
NA	TRBD2	TRBV25-1	TRBJ2-2	CASRETSGGGAGELFF	TGTGCCAGCAGAGAGACTAGCGGGGGGGGTGCCGGGGAGCTGTTTTTT
NA	NA	TRBV7-8	TRBJ2-7	CASSLSGAPYGYEQYF	TGTGCCAGCAGCTTATCGGGAGCGCCGTATGGCTACGAGCAGTACTTC
NA	NA	TRBV30	TRBJ2-1	CAWSVTVYEQFF	TGTGCCTGGAGTGTAACGGTCTATGAGCAGTTCTTC
NA	TRBD2	TRBV2	TRBJ2-2	CASSEKTSGGAGGELFF	TGTGCCAGCAGCGAAAAAACTAGCGGGGGGGCCGGCGGGGAGCTGTTTTTT
few	NA	TRBV5-1	TRBJ2-5	CASSLTAPQETQYF	TGCGCCAGCAGCTTGACAGCACCCCAAGAGACCCAGTACTTC
NA	TRBD2	TRBV7-2	TRBJ2-7	CASSARAGVPYEQYF	TGTGCCAGCAGCGCAAGGGCGGGAGTCCCCTACGAGCAGTACTTC
once	TRBD2	TRBV6-1	TRBJ2-1	CASSERGAAGAYNEQFF	TGTGCCAGCAGCGAAAGGGGGGCAGCGGGGGCCTACAATGAGCAGTTCTTC
NA	TRBD1	TRBV9	TRBJ2-1	CASSVARTGVSHSYNEQFF	TGTGCCAGCAGCGTAGCCCGGACAGGGGTCAGTCACTCCTACAATGAGCAGTTCTTC
NA	NA	TRBV19	TRBJ2-5	CASRKDSKGPETQYF	TGTGCCAGTAGGAAGGACAGTAAGGGTCCAGAGACCCAGTACTTC
NA	NA	TRBV4-3	TRBJ2-1	CASSQGGGNEQFF	TGCGCCAGCAGCCAAGGAGGGGGCAATGAGCAGTTCTTC
NA	NA	TRBV5-6	TRBJ2-7	CASSWRGNLYEQYF	TGTGCCAGCAGCTGGAGGGGAAACTTATACGAGCAGTACTTC